This TCR beta chain is drawn from a study of T cell responses to AZD1222 COVID-19 vaccine. Assay used: immunoSEQ multiplex PCR; TCRdb lists only in-frame clones, some missing. This sample has 100,000 to 150,000 clones, with approximately 89% found just once. The receptor's source is an adult in good health. The material was peripheral blood, obtained on day 0 of AZD1222 vaccination.

Written as DNA, the CDR3 is TGTGCCAGCAAAGAAGGACTAGCGGGGGCCTACGAGCAGTACTTC. This sequence encodes CASKEGLAGAYEQYF. The gene calls are TRBV6-5 and TRBJ2-7; 13 bases are a match to TRBD2. Germline trimming cut 7 bases from V and 2 bases from J; bases unmatched to any gene: 5. The V gene's germline CDR1 is MNHEY and CDR2 SVGAGI. The CDR3 totals 15 residues.